The 32 T cell receptor beta chains given below trace back to one sample, sequenced in a study of cytomegalovirus exposure and HLA in healthy donors. 60 Vbeta and 13 Jbeta primers were used in PCR. Profiling relied on immunoSEQ multiplex PCR, and the TCRdb table lists in-frame clones only, not all of them. The sample holds hundreds of thousands of clones, under 80% seen once. Sequencing was carried out using PBMCs. These receptor sequences come from a female donor in good health and CMV-seronegative.

V and J are TRBV2 and TRBJ2-2, with TRBD2 matching over 15 bases. The CDR3 spans 15 residues. Losses at the gene ends were 6 bases for V and 8 bases for J; bases not matched to a gene: 4. The V gene's germline CDR1 is SNHLY and CDR2 FYNNEI. The chain's CDR3 is CASSPGLAGGGELFF. CDR3 in DNA: TGTGCCAGCAGCCCGGGACTAGCGGGAGGAGGGGAGCTGTTTTTT. The variable domain in full, with the rest retrieved from reference TRBV2 and TRBJ2-2, is EPEVTQTPSHQVTQMGQEVILRCVPISNHLYFYWYRQILGQKVEFLVSFYNNEISEKSEIFDDQFSVERPDGSNFTLKIRSTKLEDSAMYFCASSPGLAGGGELFFGEGSRLTVL.

The table lists this clone with a few counts. The rearrangement uses TRBV19 and TRBJ1-1; 9 bases agree with TRBD1. V dropped 3 bases and J dropped 1; count of bases not matched to a gene: 6. The germline CDR1 and CDR2 sequences are LNHDA and SQIVND (reference sequence). The CDR3 extends over 16 amino acids. CDR3 DNA: TGTGCCAGTAGTATCCTAACAGGGGGCAGGAACACTGAAGCTTTCTTT. It yields the protein CASSILTGGRNTEAFF.

The V call is TRBV27, the J call TRBJ2-3; tentatively, D is TRBD2 (6 bases). This CDR3 has 14 amino acids. V lost 8 bases and J 0 bases, leaving 12 bases between the germline ends. The germline CDR1 and CDR2 sequences are MNHEY and SMNVEV (reference sequence). The CDR3 bases are TGTGCCAGCTCAATAGCGGATAGCACAGATACGCAGTATTTT. As protein: CASSIADSTDTQYF.

The J gene is TRBJ1-1, the V gene TRBV5-1; D is ambiguous. V lost 5 bases, J lost 2 bases, and 4 bases lay in between. Germline V CDR1 and CDR2: SGHRS, YFSETQ. The CDR3 is 11 amino acids. CDR3 DNA: TGCGCCAGCAGTTCAAACACTGAAGCTTTCTTT. Protein sequence: CASSSNTEAFF.

This clone was seen a few times. This chain uses TRBV19 with TRBJ2-7; 7 nucleotides align to TRBD1. The germline CDR1 and CDR2 sequences are LNHDA and SQIVND (reference sequence). The CDR3 consists of 15 residues. V dropped 1 base and J dropped 0; count of bases not matched to a gene: 3. In nucleotides, the CDR3 is TGTGCCAGTAGTATAGGTGACAGGGCCTCCTACGAGCAGTACTTC. It specifies CASSIGDRASYEQYF.

A few counts support this clone. The chain recombines TRBV5-1 with TRBJ1-1; 10 positions agree with TRBD1. Germline V CDR1 and CDR2: SGHRS, YFSETQ. The CDR3 is 16 amino acids. The V segment lost 4 bases and the J segment 0 bases; nucleotides outside the gene matches: 6. DNA for the CDR3: TGCGCCAGCAGCGGGGGACAGGGGATTTTGAACACTGAAGCTTTCTTT. This encodes CASSGGQGILNTEAFF.

The genes are TRBV2 and TRBJ2-5; 10 bases line up with TRBD1. Germline lookup yields CDR1 SNHLY and CDR2 FYNNEI. There are 16 residues in the CDR3. V lost 3 bases and J lost 2; bases outside the gene matches: 6. The CDR3 DNA is TGTGCCAGCAGTGAGAGCCGGGACAGGGGTCAAGAGACCCAGTACTTC. It specifies CASSESRDRGQETQYF.

J is TRBJ1-3 and V is TRBV7-2; 8 positions match TRBD1. The V and J ends lost 2 bases and 3 bases, in that order; junction bases with no gene match: 3. Per the germline V gene, CDR1 is SGHTA and CDR2 is FQGNSA. This CDR3 is built from 15 residues. CDR3 loop: CASSLRGQGGNTIYF. The CDR3 DNA sequence: TGTGCCAGCAGCTTACGAGGACAGGGTGGAAACACCATATATTTT.

This clone appeared a single time. The chain recombines TRBV5-4 with TRBJ2-3, with TRBD1 matching 10 bases. The germline V gene has CDR1 SGHNT and CDR2 YYREEE (reference sequence). The CDR3 contains 17 residues. Trimming at V came to 4 bases and at J to 3 bases, leaving 11 bases not matched to a gene. The CDR3 DNA sequence: TGTGCCAGCAGCCCGACAGGGGGCGGAAGTGGGACAGATACGCAGTATTTT. This encodes CASSPTGGGSGTDTQYF.

This clone was observed a handful of times. This chain uses TRBV5-1 with TRBJ2-1; 10 positions agree with TRBD1. The CDR3 is made up of 15 amino acids. The V gene end was trimmed by 4 bases and the J gene end by 6 bases; junction bases not matched to a gene: 7. Germline CDR1 SGHRS, CDR2 YFSETQ. The DNA of the CDR3 is TGCGCCAGCAGCCCCGGGACAGGGGCAGTCAATGAGCAGTTCTTC. This codes for CASSPGTGAVNEQFF.

This clone appeared a few times. This chain links TRBV5-4 with TRBJ2-7, with D tentatively TRBD1 (6 bases). There are 15 residues in the CDR3. The V end was cut by 5 bases, the J end by 1 base, with 16 bases between. CDR1 is SGHNT and CDR2 is YYREEE in the germline V gene (reference sequence). In nucleotides, the CDR3 is TGTGCCAGCAGTGCACAGGGAGAGAGATCCTACGAGCAGTACTTC. This translates into CASSAQGERSYEQYF.

This clone was counted between two and nine times. The chain joins TRBV29-1 to TRBJ1-1; perhaps TRBD1 as D (5 bases). The CDR3 has 12 amino acids. Germline values: CDR1 SQVTM, CDR2 ANQGSEA. V dropped 4 bases and J dropped 7 bases, with 13 bases sitting between them. The CDR3 DNA reads TGCAGCGTTGGACACAACAGGATTGAAGCTTTCTTT. Translating it yields CSVGHNRIEAFF.

This clone has only one observation. CDR3 in DNA: TGCAGCGATTTCTGGGCCGGTGGGGAGACCCAGTACTTC. Protein: CSDFWAGGETQYF. This sequence joins TRBV29-1 and TRBJ2-5; D is uncertain. Deletions cut 7 bases from V and 5 bases from J, with 17 bases between. Germline assignment: CDR1 SQVTM and CDR2 ANQGSEA. The CDR3 sequence is 13 residues long.

The chain uses TRBV6-5 and TRBJ1-3; the D gene is possibly TRBD1 (6 bases). Germline assignment: CDR1 MNHEY and CDR2 SVGAGI. CDR3 size: 16 residues. The germline V and J ends were trimmed by 0 bases and 1 base, with 10 bases remaining between them. In DNA form, the CDR3 reads TGTGCCAGCAGTTACTCGGGGGGGGCGTCTGGAAACACCATATATTTT. This gives the protein CASSYSGGASGNTIYF.

The chain couples TRBV5-4 to TRBJ2-6, with D perhaps TRBD1 (5 bases). The V end was cut by 0 bases, the J end by 1 base, with 11 bases between. The CDR3 contains 17 residues. CDR1 and CDR2 from the germline V gene are SGHNT and YYREEE (reference sequence). The CDR3 protein is CASSLVTVNSGANVLTF. The DNA for the CDR3 is TGTGCCAGCAGCTTGGTGACAGTGAATTCTGGGGCCAACGTCCTGACTTTC.

V usage is TRBV7-6 and J usage is TRBJ2-7; a possible D gene is TRBD1 (5 bases). Germline V gives CDR1 SGHVS, CDR2 FNYEAQ. V was cut by 4 bases and J by 3 bases, with 10 bases left in between. The CDR3 covers 13 residues. The CDR3 is CASSSRDSYEQYF. CDR3 in DNA: TGTGCCAGCAGCTCCCGAGACAGCTACGAGCAGTACTTC. Complete variable domain (other parts from reference TRBV7-6 and TRBJ2-7): GAGVSQSPRYKVTKRGQDVALRCDPISGHVSLYWYRQALGQGPEFLTYFNYEAQQDKSGLPNDRFSAERPEGSISTLTIQRTEQRDSAMYRCASSSRDSYEQYFGPGTRLTVT.

The V gene is TRBV2, the J gene TRBJ2-2; 10 bases agree with TRBD1. CDR1 SNHLY and CDR2 FYNNEI come from the germline V gene. V shed 6 bases, J shed 6 bases, and the junction held 10 bases outside the gene matches. The CDR3 contains 16 residues. For the CDR3, the DNA is TGTGCCAGCAGGGGTGGACAGGGGGGAGTCTCCGGGGAGCTGTTTTTT. Translation gives CASRGGQGGVSGELFF.

CDR3 in DNA: TGTGCCAGCAGCTTGGAGATACAGGGGCGCGACACCGGGGAGCTGTTTTTT. Protein: CASSLEIQGRDTGELFF. The V call is TRBV5-4, the J call TRBJ2-2, with 7 nucleotides matching TRBD1. Germline CDR1 and CDR2: SGHNT and YYREEE (reference sequence). This CDR3 contains 17 residues. J was trimmed by 3 bases and V by 0 bases; bases with no gene match: 8.

The V and J genes are TRBV4-1 and TRBJ1-5; D is perhaps TRBD1 (5 bases). The CDR3 is 16 amino acids. CDR1 MGHRA and CDR2 YSYEKL come from the germline V gene. Deletions cut 0 bases from V and 9 bases from J, with 18 bases between. CDR3 residues: CASSQDPAINRGPQHF. For the CDR3, the DNA is TGCGCCAGCAGCCAAGATCCAGCAATCAATAGGGGGCCCCAGCATTTT.

Note on this clone: Other DNA sequences in the sample encode the same CDR3. This chain connects TRBV29-1 to TRBJ1-2; no definite D call. Germline V gene lookup returns CDR1 SQVTM and CDR2 ANQGSEA. The V and J ends lost 0 bases and 1 base respectively, with 3 bases between them. CDR3 length: 12 residues. Here the CDR3 DNA reads TGCAGCGTTGAAGACAGTAACTATGGCTACACCTTC. Translating it yields CSVEDSNYGYTF.

This chain joins TRBV6-5 and TRBJ1-2, with TRBD1 matching over 7 bases. V shed 2 bases and J 4 bases; nucleotides not matched to a gene: 10. The germline gives CDR1 MNHEY, CDR2 SVGAGI. The CDR3 contains 16 residues. The CDR3 here is CASSYPGQAGVYGYTF. The CDR3, as DNA: TGTGCCAGCAGTTACCCCGGACAGGCCGGCGTCTATGGCTACACCTTC.

To note about this clone: The sample carries other DNA sequences with the same CDR3. V is TRBV28 and J is TRBJ2-2; 8 bases match TRBD2. Germline V lookup: CDR1 MDHEN, CDR2 SYDVKM. The CDR3 consists of 16 residues. Trimming took 6 bases from V and 0 from J; bases not matched to a gene: 6. In DNA form, the CDR3 reads TGTGCCAGCAGCTCGACTAGCGTCCCGAACACCGGGGAGCTGTTTTTT. Translated, it gives CASSSTSVPNTGELFF.

This chain joins TRBV5-1 and TRBJ2-7; maybe TRBD1 (6 bases). V was trimmed by 4 bases and J by 5 bases, leaving 22 bases between them. The CDR3 is 16 amino acids. Germline-derived CDR1 and CDR2 are SGHRS and YFSETQ. CDR3 sequence reads: CASSDGRQAPYHEQYF. Here the CDR3 DNA reads TGCGCCAGCAGCGATGGAAGACAGGCACCCTACCACGAGCAGTACTTC.

The genes are TRBV2 and TRBJ2-7; 8 bases are shared with TRBD2. Germline trimming cut 8 bases from V and 0 bases from J; bases unmatched to any gene: 9. CDR3 length equals 15 residues. CDR1 is SNHLY, CDR2 FYNNEI, per germline. The CDR3 nucleotides are TGTGCCAGCTGTCGGGGAAGCGGGAGCTCCTACGAGCAGTACTTC. Its protein is CASCRGSGSSYEQYF.

J is TRBJ2-4 and V is TRBV19; 15 bases match TRBD2. Losses at the gene ends were 5 bases for V and 3 bases for J; bases not matched to a gene: 11. CDR1 LNHDA and CDR2 SQIVND come from the germline V gene (reference sequence). The CDR3 consists of 19 residues. CDR3 sequence (DNA): TGTGCCAGTAGTTCGGGGACTAGCGGGAGGTTGGCAGGCAAAAACATTCAGTACTTC. Translation gives CASSSGTSGRLAGKNIQYF.

V gene TRBV6-5 combines with J gene TRBJ1-4; D possibly corresponds to TRBD1 (5 bases). Trimming shortened V by 5 bases and J by 7 bases, and 17 bases separated the two germline ends. Germline CDR1 reads MNHEY; CDR2 reads SVGAGI. The CDR3 has 15 amino acids. This CDR3 is CASSPSGIGTEKLFF. CDR3 nucleotide sequence: TGTGCCAGCAGTCCCTCAGGGATCGGAACTGAAAAACTGTTTTTT.

This chain connects TRBV7-8 to TRBJ1-4; 7 bases agree with TRBD1. The ends lost 2 bases at V and 0 bases at J; junction bases unmatched: 9. The CDR3 has 18 amino acids. Germline assignment: CDR1 SGHVS and CDR2 FQNEAQ. The CDR3 DNA follows: TGTGCCAGCAGCTTATATCTCGGGACAGTTGCAACTAATGAAAAACTGTTTTTT. Translation gives CASSLYLGTVATNEKLFF. Together with reference TRBV7-8 and TRBJ1-4, the CDR3 gives the full variable domain: GAGVSQSPRYKVAKRGQDVALRCDPISGHVSLFWYQQALGQGPEFLTYFQNEAQLDKSGLPSDRFFAERPEGSVSTLKIQRTQQEDSAVYLCASSLYLGTVATNEKLFFGSGTQLSVL.

A few counts support this clone. This rearrangement joins TRBV11-2 to TRBJ2-7; no clear D. The CDR3 is made up of 11 amino acids. V was clipped by 3 bases and J by 4 bases, with 4 bases between them. Looked up from germline, CDR1 is SGHAT and CDR2 is FQNNGV. DNA for the CDR3: TGTGCCAGCAGCTTCGTATACGAGCAGTACTTC. The encoded protein is CASSFVYEQYF. Complete variable domain (other parts from reference TRBV11-2 and TRBJ2-7): EAGVAQSPRYKIIEKRQSVAFWCNPISGHATLYWYQQILGQGPKLLIQFQNNGVVDDSQLPKDRFSAERLKGVDSTLKIQPAKLEDSAVYLCASSFVYEQYFGPGTRLTVT.

This clone was counted only a few times. The rearrangement joins TRBV5-6 to TRBJ2-7; TRBD1 agrees at 7 bases. Germline assignment: CDR1 SGHDT and CDR2 YYEEEE. V shed 1 base and J 1 base; nucleotides not matched to a gene: 8. This CDR3 region has 16 residues. The DNA for the CDR3 is TGTGCCAGCAGCTTGTTGGGTATGACAGGGTCCTACGAGCAGTACTTC. Translated, it gives CASSLLGMTGSYEQYF.

This chain links TRBV28 with TRBJ2-3, with D unclear. The CDR3 runs 11 residues. CDR1 and CDR2 from the germline V gene are MDHEN and SYDVKM. Trimming removed 8 bases from V and 6 bases from J, with 9 bases in between. This CDR3 is CASLRRDTQYF. CDR3 coding DNA: TGTGCCAGCCTACGGCGGGATACGCAGTATTTT.

The rearrangement joins TRBV30 to TRBJ2-7, with 9 bases fitting TRBD2. Germline lookup yields CDR1 GTSNPN and CDR2 SVGIG (reference sequence). V lost 0 bases and J lost 4; bases outside the gene matches: 10. This CDR3 has 16 residues. The CDR3 nucleotides are TGTGCCTGGAGTGTAGCGGTAGCGGGAGTTAGGTACGAGCAGTACTTC. It yields the protein CAWSVAVAGVRYEQYF.

On this clone: Other DNA sequences in the same sample also yield this CDR3. This rearrangement joins TRBV28 to TRBJ2-7; D is unclear. The ends were cut back, 5 bases at V and 1 base at J, with 9 bases in the middle. CDR1 is MDHEN and CDR2 is SYDVKM in the germline V gene. CDR3 length: 13 residues. CDR3 nucleotides: TGTGCCAGCAGTCCTAGAGCATCCTACGAGCAGTACTTC. Encoded protein: CASSPRASYEQYF.